This T cell receptor (beta chain) was identified in a study of identical twins. TCRdb redid the calling of the 5' RACE reads with MiXCR, one entry per CDR3 protein. The table records under 450,000 distinct CDR3 sequences, approximately 17% of them present only once. The CDR3 contains 18 residues. Germline V CDR1 and CDR2: KGHDR, SFDVKD. Trimming at V came to 3 bases and at J to 4 bases, leaving 7 bases not matched to a gene. This chain joins TRBV24-1 and TRBJ2-1; 14 bases agree with TRBD2. This receptor was obtained from a man aged 50 to 59 in good health. Sequenced input: naive T cells sorted from blood. This CDR3 is CATSDPTGLAGVYNEQFF. CDR3 coding DNA: TGTGCCACCAGTGATCCCACGGGACTAGCGGGAGTTTACAATGAGCAGTTCTTC.